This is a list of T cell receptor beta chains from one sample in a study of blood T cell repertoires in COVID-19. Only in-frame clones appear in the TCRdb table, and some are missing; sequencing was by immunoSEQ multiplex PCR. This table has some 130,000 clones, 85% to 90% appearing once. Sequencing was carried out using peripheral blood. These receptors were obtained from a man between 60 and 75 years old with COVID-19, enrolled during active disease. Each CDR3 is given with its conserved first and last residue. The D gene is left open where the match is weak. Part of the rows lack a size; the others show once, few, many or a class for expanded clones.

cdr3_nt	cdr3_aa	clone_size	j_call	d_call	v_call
TGCGCCAGCAGCCCGGAGGTCTCGGACAGGGCGGTTTACGAGCAGTACTTC	CASSPEVSDRAVYEQYF	-	TRBJ2-7	TRBD1	TRBV5-1
TGCGCCAGCTCTCGGGGGACCGAACTTTTTAACTATGGCTACACCTTC	CASSRGTELFNYGYTF	-	TRBJ1-2	-	TRBV5-1
TGTGCCAGCAGCTTCCCGGACAGGGGCAAAAAACTGTTTTTT	CASSFPDRGKKLFF	-	TRBJ1-4	TRBD1	TRBV7-2
TGTGCCAGCAGCCACCCCAGGACAGGGAAAGACGAGCAGTACTTC	CASSHPRTGKDEQYF	-	TRBJ2-7	TRBD1	TRBV25-1
TGTGCCAGCAGCTCGAGACAGGGGGCAATGAACACTGAAGCTTTCTTT	CASSSRQGAMNTEAFF	-	TRBJ1-1	TRBD1	TRBV7-6
TGTGCCAGCAGCCAAGATCGAAGACTAGCGGGGGGGACCTACAATGAGCAGTTCTTC	CASSQDRRLAGGTYNEQFF	-	TRBJ2-1	TRBD2	TRBV3-1/TRBV3-2
TGTGCCAGCAGTAAAGCGGTGAAAGAGACCCAGTACTTC	CASSKAVKETQYF	-	TRBJ2-5	-	TRBV7-2
TGCGCCAGCAGCTTGGTCGGGGGGCCGAATTCACCCCTCCACTTT	CASSLVGGPNSPLHF	-	TRBJ1-6	-	TRBV5-1
TGTGCCAGCAGCGTCCTATCCCAGGGGACAGATACGCAGTATTTT	CASSVLSQGTDTQYF	-	TRBJ2-3	-	TRBV9
TGTGCCAGCAGCCGATTGGACAGGAACTTCCACGAGCAGTACTTC	CASSRLDRNFHEQYF	-	TRBJ2-7	TRBD1	TRBV14
TGCGCCAGCAGCCAAGATCCGAGTGGCAGGGGGCACGAGCAGTACTTC	CASSQDPSGRGHEQYF	once	TRBJ2-7	TRBD1	TRBV4-1
TGTGCCAGCAGCGAGGGGACAGGGTGGGGCACTGAAGCTTTCTTT	CASSEGTGWGTEAFF	-	TRBJ1-1	TRBD1	TRBV5-4
TGCGCCAGCAGCCAAGGCAGGTCTGGCTACACCTTC	CASSQGRSGYTF	-	TRBJ1-2	-	TRBV4-1
TGTGCCAGCAGCAACCGGGTTAACGAGCAGTTCTTC	CASSNRVNEQFF	once	TRBJ2-1	-	TRBV7-9
TGTGCCAGCAGAGATACAGGGGTTGGAAACACCATATATTTT	CASRDTGVGNTIYF	-	TRBJ1-3	TRBD1	TRBV6-5
TGTGCCTGGAGTTATACAGGGACTGGAAACACCATATATTTT	CAWSYTGTGNTIYF	few	TRBJ1-3	-	TRBV30
TGCGCCAGCAGCTTGGACCTGAGCAAAAACATTCAGTACTTC	CASSLDLSKNIQYF	few	TRBJ2-4	-	TRBV5-1
TGTGCCAGCAGTCCCTCTAGCAGGGGGCTTCGTGGCTACACCTTC	CASSPSSRGLRGYTF	-	TRBJ1-2	TRBD1	TRBV27
TGTGCCAGCAGCTCCGGGGGGGCTCTGAGGACAGATACGCAGTATTTT	CASSSGGALRTDTQYF	-	TRBJ2-3	TRBD2	TRBV11-2
TGTGCCAGCAGTTACTCGAACAGGGGTCAGCCCCAGCATTTT	CASSYSNRGQPQHF	-	TRBJ1-5	TRBD1	TRBV6-5
TGTGCCAGCAGTACCAGGGTTAGCAATCAGCCCCAGCATTTT	CASSTRVSNQPQHF	-	TRBJ1-5	-	TRBV6-5
TGTGCCTGGAGGAAACAGGGGGCCTACGAGCAGTACTTC	CAWRKQGAYEQYF	-	TRBJ2-7	TRBD1	TRBV30
TGTGCCAGAAGTTTCCGGGGAGATACGCAGTATTTT	CARSFRGDTQYF	-	TRBJ2-3	-	TRBV5-3